A single sample is the source of the 4 T cell receptor beta chains below, sequenced in a study of shared clonotypes between healthy human individuals. The protocol was immunoSEQ multiplex PCR, while the TCRdb copy is restricted to in-frame clones and leaves out a portion. The sample has roughly 770,000 clones, about 97% seen once; the top ten hold about 0.25%. Naive CD8 cells were CD45RO-negative, positively selected for CCR7, excluding terminally differentiated effector memory CD45RA+ cells. The sample was naive CD8+ T cells sorted from blood. The source of these receptors is a man aged 30-40 years in good health.

The chain couples TRBV28 to TRBJ1-2, with D tentatively TRBD1 (5 bases). Trimming left V 3 bases short and J 6 bases short, with 14 bases between. From germline, CDR1 is MDHEN and CDR2 SYDVKM. The CDR3 totals 14 residues. Here the CDR3 DNA reads TGTGCCAGCAGTTTCCCCGGGACTCAGGATGGCTACACCTTC. Its protein product is CASSFPGTQDGYTF.

The V gene is TRBV5-1, the J gene TRBJ1-2; D might be TRBD1 (6 bases). CDR3 length equals 16 residues. CDR1 SGHRS and CDR2 YFSETQ come from the germline V gene. Trimming took 0 bases from V and 7 from J, leaving 19 bases between them. The CDR3 protein is CASSLAEAGVLGGYTF. The CDR3 coding sequence is TGCGCCAGCAGCTTGGCCGAAGCAGGGGTCTTAGGTGGCTACACCTTC.

In the case of this clone: One junction end disagrees with the germline gene, perhaps due to a read error. This rearrangement joins TRBV4-2 to TRBJ2-1; 7 nucleotides align to TRBD2. The V gene's germline CDR1 is LGHNA and CDR2 YNFKEQ. The CDR3 spans 15 residues. The CDR3 DNA reads as TGTGCCAGCAGCCAAGTGGGGGAGGGCTACTATGAGCAGTTCTTC. Protein product: CASSQVGEGYYEQFF.

CDR3 sequence: CASSLSNYEQFF. The CDR3 DNA follows: TGTGCCAGCAGCTTGTCTAACTATGAGCAGTTCTTC. The V and J genes are TRBV5-4 and TRBJ2-1; D call uncertain. The germline CDR1 and CDR2 sequences are SGHNT and YYREEE (reference sequence). V was pared by 1 base and J by 8 bases, with 7 bases between. This CDR3 comprises 12 residues.